The 15 T cell receptor beta chains given below trace back to one sample, sequenced in a study of T-cell reconstitution after alpha-beta-depleted transplantation in children. As it was prepared, the TCRbeta library received unique molecular identifiers. TCRdb re-called the PCR reads with MiXCR, one entry per CDR3 protein. Among about 290,000 distinct CDR3 sequences, 10% were seen once, and the ten largest hold around 7.6%. The specimen was PBMCs, collected before TCRalphabeta/CD19-depleted stem cell transplant. These receptors all stem from a boy younger than two with acute myeloid leukemia, due to receive a stem cell transplant.

This clonotype came up many times. This chain uses TRBV6-1 with TRBJ2-7; 8 bases are a match to TRBD1. This CDR3 is built from 14 residues. The V gene's germline CDR1 is MNHNS and CDR2 SASEGT. J lost 5 bases, V lost 3 bases, and 6 bases had no gene match. In DNA, the CDR3 is TGTGCCAGCAGTGATGACAGGGGTTTCCACGAGCAGTACTTC. This codes for CASSDDRGFHEQYF.

This clonotype was seen many times. The chain employs TRBV29-1 and TRBJ2-3; D is unresolved. The CDR3 is made up of 15 amino acids. From germline, CDR1 is SQVTM and CDR2 ANQGSEA. V was cut by 6 bases and J by 0 bases, with 16 bases left in between. The CDR3 here is CSVQELQSSTDTQYF. As DNA, the CDR3 is TGCAGCGTCCAGGAGTTGCAGTCTAGCACAGATACGCAGTATTTT.

This clonotype was recorded only once. A much larger clonotype is one base distant, so this may be a read error. No conserved phenylalanine or tryptophan ends this CDR3, so it is likely a read error. The CDR3 region is CASSVDGGAGEQFL. The CDR3 DNA is TGTGCCAGCAGCGTAGACGGGGGGGCCGGTGAGCAGTTCTTA. This chain links TRBV9 with TRBJ2-1, with 8 bases lining up with TRBD2. CDR1 is SGDLS, CDR2 YYNGEE, per germline. Losses at the gene ends were 0 bases for V and 9 bases for J; bases not matched to a gene: 5. The CDR3 spans 14 residues.

In its sample, this clonotype was seen many times. The chain links TRBV3-1 to TRBJ2-7, with D maybe TRBD1 (5 bases). V was shortened by 6 bases and J by 0 bases, with 9 bases between the two germline ends. From germline, CDR1 is LGHDT and CDR2 YNNKEL (reference sequence). The CDR3 loop spans 13 amino acids. The CDR3 bases are TGTGCCAGCAGGCCCAGGGACTCCTACGAGCAGTACTTC. Residues: CASRPRDSYEQYF.

The chain has TRBV4-3 and TRBJ2-3, with D maybe TRBD1 (6 bases). CDR1 and CDR2 (germline): LGHNA, YSLEER. V lost 3 bases and J 3 bases, leaving 22 bases between the germline ends. The CDR3 is 18 amino acids. The chain's CDR3 is CASSQGPTGSTSTDTQYF. CDR3 bases: TGCGCCAGCAGCCAGGGCCCGACAGGCAGCACCTCGACAGATACGCAGTATTTT.

At least ten counts were recorded for this clonotype. This chain uses TRBV5-1 with TRBJ1-1; D remains unclear. Germline V gives CDR1 SGHRS, CDR2 YFSETQ. V was trimmed by 0 bases and J by 8 bases, leaving 11 bases between them. The CDR3 sequence is 13 residues long. The CDR3 DNA reads as TGCGCCAGCAGCTTGGCCACGCACAGAGAAGCTTTCTTT. Its protein product is CASSLATHREAFF.

This clonotype was seen many times. The CDR3 spells CASSRQGLGLAGRYEQYF. CDR3 bases: TGTGCCAGCAGTCGACAGGGGCTCGGACTAGCGGGGAGGTACGAGCAGTACTTC. The rearrangement links TRBV28 to TRBJ2-7; the match to TRBD2 covers 12 bases. Germline V gene data show CDR1 as MDHEN and CDR2 as SYDVKM. The CDR3 runs to 18 residues. Trimming cost V 5 bases and J 4 bases; bases outside gene matches: 15.

This clonotype has at least ten counts. This chain uses TRBV28 with TRBJ2-7; 10 bases agree with TRBD1. The CDR3 totals 14 residues. Germline lookup yields CDR1 MDHEN and CDR2 SYDVKM. The V gene end was trimmed by 6 bases and the J gene end by 3 bases; junction bases not matched to a gene: 5. The CDR3 DNA is TGTGCCAGCAGATTGACAGGGGGCTTCTACGAGCAGTACTTC. Encoded protein: CASRLTGGFYEQYF.

In this sample, this clonotype turned up many times. The genes are TRBV27 and TRBJ2-1; the D gene is possibly TRBD1 (6 bases). The CDR3 length is 16 residues. Per the germline V gene, CDR1 is MNHEY and CDR2 is SMNVEV (reference sequence). The V and J ends lost 2 bases and 3 bases respectively, with 14 bases between them. The CDR3 region is CASSLVVDRFYNEQFF. In nucleotides, the CDR3 is TGTGCCAGCAGTTTAGTAGTCGACAGGTTCTACAATGAGCAGTTCTTC.

This clonotype was observed at least ten times. This chain uses TRBV7-9 with TRBJ2-4; 8 nucleotides agree with TRBD2. This CDR3 contains 16 residues. The V and J ends lost 5 bases and 4 bases, in that order; junction bases with no gene match: 10. Per germline, CDR1 SEHNR and CDR2 FQNEAQ (reference sequence). This chain's CDR3 is CASSLLSTSAKNIQYF. CDR3 in DNA: TGTGCCAGCAGCCTCCTATCGACTAGCGCTAAAAACATTCAGTACTTC.

In its sample, this clonotype was seen many times. The chain carries TRBV12-3 or TRBV12-4 and TRBJ2-6; 10 nucleotides agree with TRBD1. This CDR3 spans 18 amino acids. V trimming: 6 bases; J trimming: 1 base; junction bases outside the gene matches: 9. The CDR3 sequence is CASSRDRGLSSGANVLTF. CDR3 nucleotides: TGTGCCAGCAGCCGGGACAGGGGACTATCATCTGGGGCCAACGTCCTGACTTTC.

Notes on this clonotype: This sequence may be a read error, since a much larger clone differs from it by one base. The chain combines TRBV29-1 with TRBJ2-2, with 7 bases lining up with TRBD2. CDR3 length: 14 amino acids. The germline gives CDR1 SQVTM, CDR2 ANQGSEA. The DNA of the CDR3 is TGCAGCGCTGAAAATAGTCGGGGGGCCGGGGAGCTGTTTTTT. Translated, it gives CSAENSRGAGELFF.

This clonotype was seen at least ten times. The chain employs TRBV5-1 and TRBJ2-7; D remains ambiguous. V lost 0 bases and J 3 bases, leaving 10 bases between the germline ends. The CDR3 has 14 residues. Germline V gene sequence: CDR1 SGHRS, CDR2 YFSETQ. The CDR3 protein is CASSLVASLYEQYF. The CDR3 DNA sequence: TGCGCCAGCAGCTTGGTTGCCAGCCTCTACGAGCAGTACTTC.

Ten or more counts support this clonotype. The chain links TRBV6-1 to TRBJ2-5; D possibly corresponds to TRBD1 (5 bases). Looked up from germline, CDR1 is MNHNS and CDR2 is SASEGT. This CDR3 spans 14 amino acids. V dropped 6 bases and J dropped 6 bases, with 17 bases sitting between them. The CDR3 DNA reads as TGTGCCAGCAGCTTCCAACGGACACAAAAGACCCAGTACTTC. The encoded protein is CASSFQRTQKTQYF.

The chain links TRBV11-2 to TRBJ2-6, with TRBD1 matching 8 bases. Losses at the gene ends were 5 bases for V and 3 bases for J; bases not matched to a gene: 18. The CDR3 extends over 20 amino acids. Germline lookup yields CDR1 SGHAT and CDR2 FQNNGV. The CDR3 is CASSPRTGRMILGGANVLTF. CDR3 sequence (DNA): TGTGCCAGCAGCCCTCGGACAGGGAGGATGATCTTAGGTGGGGCCAACGTCCTGACTTTC. Combining the CDR3 with reference TRBV11-2 and TRBJ2-6 gives the whole variable domain EAGVAQSPRYKIIEKRQSVAFWCNPISGHATLYWYQQILGQGPKLLIQFQNNGVVDDSQLPKDRFSAERLKGVDSTLKIQPAKLEDSAVYLCASSPRTGRMILGGANVLTFGAGSRLTVL.